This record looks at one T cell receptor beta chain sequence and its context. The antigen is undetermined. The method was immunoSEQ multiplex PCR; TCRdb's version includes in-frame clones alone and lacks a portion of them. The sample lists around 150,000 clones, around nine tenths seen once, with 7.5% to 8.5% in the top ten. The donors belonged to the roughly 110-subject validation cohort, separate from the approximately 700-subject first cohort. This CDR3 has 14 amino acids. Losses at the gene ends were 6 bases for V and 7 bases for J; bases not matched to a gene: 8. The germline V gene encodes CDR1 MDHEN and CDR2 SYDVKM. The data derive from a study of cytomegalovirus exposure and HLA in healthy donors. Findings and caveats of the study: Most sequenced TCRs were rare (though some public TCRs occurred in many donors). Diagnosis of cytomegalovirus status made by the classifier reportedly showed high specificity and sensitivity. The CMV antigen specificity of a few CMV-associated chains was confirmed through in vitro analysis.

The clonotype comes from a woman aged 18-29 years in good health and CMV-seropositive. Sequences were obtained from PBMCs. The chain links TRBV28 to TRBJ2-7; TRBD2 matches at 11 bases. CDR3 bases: TGTGCCAGCAGACTAGCGGGAGAATCGAGGGAGCAGTACTTC. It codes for CASRLAGESREQYF.